Below, one TCR beta chain is given with its context. This entry is derived from a study of PD-1 and CTLA-4 blockade in melanoma. TCRdb's copy holds only in-frame clones and misses some; the assay was immunoSEQ multiplex PCR. The sample contains around 21,000 clones, about 87% of which appear only once. In germline, CDR1 is SNHLY, CDR2 FYNNEI. Trimming pared 6 bases from V and 7 bases from J, leaving 15 bases between. CDR3 length equals 13 residues. This clonotype was obtained from a human donor with melanoma. The rearrangement joins TRBV2 to TRBJ1-2; D might be TRBD1 (5 bases). Sequencing used CD8+ T cells from peripheral blood, obtained before anti-PD-1 treatment. The CDR3 DNA reads as TGTGCCAGCAGACAGGCCTGGGCCACTGGCTACACCTTC. Amino acids: CASRQAWATGYTF. Full variable domain (missing parts from reference TRBV2 and TRBJ1-2): EPEVTQTPSHQVTQMGQEVILRCVPISNHLYFYWYRQILGQKVEFLVSFYNNEISEKSEIFDDQFSVERPDGSNFTLKIRSTKLEDSAMYFCASRQAWATGYTFGSGTRLTVV.